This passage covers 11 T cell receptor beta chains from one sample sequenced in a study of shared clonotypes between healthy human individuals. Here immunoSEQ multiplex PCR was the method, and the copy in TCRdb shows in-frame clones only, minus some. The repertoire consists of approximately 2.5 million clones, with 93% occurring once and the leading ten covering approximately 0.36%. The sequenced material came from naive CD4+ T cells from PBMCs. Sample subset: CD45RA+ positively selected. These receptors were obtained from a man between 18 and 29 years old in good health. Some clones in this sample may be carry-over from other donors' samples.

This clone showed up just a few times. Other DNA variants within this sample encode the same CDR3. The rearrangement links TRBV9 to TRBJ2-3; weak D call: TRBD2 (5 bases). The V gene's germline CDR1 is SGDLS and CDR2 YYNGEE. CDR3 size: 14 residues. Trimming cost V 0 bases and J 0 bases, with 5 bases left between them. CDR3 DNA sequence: TGTGCCAGCAGCGTAGGCGGGAGCACAGATACGCAGTATTTT. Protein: CASSVGGSTDTQYF.

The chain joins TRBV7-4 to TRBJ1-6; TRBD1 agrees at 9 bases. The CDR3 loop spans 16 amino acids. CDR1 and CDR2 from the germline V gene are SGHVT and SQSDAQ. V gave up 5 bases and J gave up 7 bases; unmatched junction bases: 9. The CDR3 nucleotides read TGTGCCAGCAGCATTAGTCCCGGGACAGGGAATTCACCCCTCCACTTT. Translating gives CASSISPGTGNSPLHF.

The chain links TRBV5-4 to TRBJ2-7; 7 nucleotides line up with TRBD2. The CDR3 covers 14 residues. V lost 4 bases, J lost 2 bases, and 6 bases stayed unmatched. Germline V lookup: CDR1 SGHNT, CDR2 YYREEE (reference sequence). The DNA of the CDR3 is TGTGCCAGCAGCGGCGGGGACTACCCCTACGAGCAGTACTTC. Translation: CASSGGDYPYEQYF.

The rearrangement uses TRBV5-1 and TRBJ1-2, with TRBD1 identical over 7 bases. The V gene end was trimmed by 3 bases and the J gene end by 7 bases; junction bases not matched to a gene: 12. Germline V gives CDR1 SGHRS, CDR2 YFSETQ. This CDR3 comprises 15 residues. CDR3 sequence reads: CASSSGTVGSGGYTF. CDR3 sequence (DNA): TGCGCCAGCAGCTCCGGGACAGTCGGATCGGGTGGCTACACCTTC.

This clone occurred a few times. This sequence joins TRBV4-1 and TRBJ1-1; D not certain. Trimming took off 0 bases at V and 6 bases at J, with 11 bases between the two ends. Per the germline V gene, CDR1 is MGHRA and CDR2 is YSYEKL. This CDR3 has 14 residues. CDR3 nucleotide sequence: TGCGCCAGCAGCCAAGAGGAGGGTAGCGCTGAAGCTTTCTTT. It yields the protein CASSQEEGSAEAFF.

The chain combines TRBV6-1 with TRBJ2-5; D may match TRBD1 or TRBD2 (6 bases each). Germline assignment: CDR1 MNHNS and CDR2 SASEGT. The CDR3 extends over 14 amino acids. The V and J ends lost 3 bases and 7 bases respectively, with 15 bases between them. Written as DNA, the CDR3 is TGTGCCAGCAGTGATCCTGGCAGGGGAGGGACCCAGTACTTC. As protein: CASSDPGRGGTQYF.

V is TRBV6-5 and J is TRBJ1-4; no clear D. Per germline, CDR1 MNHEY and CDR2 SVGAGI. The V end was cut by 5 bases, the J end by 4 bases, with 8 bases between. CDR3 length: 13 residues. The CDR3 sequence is CASSRRGNEKLFF. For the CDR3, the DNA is TGTGCCAGCAGTAGGCGGGGTAATGAAAAACTGTTTTTT.

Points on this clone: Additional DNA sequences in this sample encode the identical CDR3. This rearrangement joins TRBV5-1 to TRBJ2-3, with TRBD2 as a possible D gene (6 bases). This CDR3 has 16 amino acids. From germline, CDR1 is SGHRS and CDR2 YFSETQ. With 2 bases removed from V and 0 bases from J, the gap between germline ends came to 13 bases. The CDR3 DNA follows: TGCGCCAGCAGCTTAGGTTTAGCGGCTAGCACAGATACGCAGTATTTT. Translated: CASSLGLAASTDTQYF.

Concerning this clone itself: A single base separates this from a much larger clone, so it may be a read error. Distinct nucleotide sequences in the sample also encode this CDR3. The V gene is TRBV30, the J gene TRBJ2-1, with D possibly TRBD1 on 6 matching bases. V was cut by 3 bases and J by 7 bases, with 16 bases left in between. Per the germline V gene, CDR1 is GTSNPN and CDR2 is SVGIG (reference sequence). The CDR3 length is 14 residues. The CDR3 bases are TGTGCCTGGAGCGTTCAGGGGATTCGGAATGAGCAGTTCTTC. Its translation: CAWSVQGIRNEQFF.

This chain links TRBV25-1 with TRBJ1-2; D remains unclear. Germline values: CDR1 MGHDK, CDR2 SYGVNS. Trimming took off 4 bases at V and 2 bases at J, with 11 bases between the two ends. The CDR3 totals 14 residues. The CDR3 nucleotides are TGTGCCAGCAGTGGTCTTGACGGCAACTATGGCTACACCTTC. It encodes CASSGLDGNYGYTF.

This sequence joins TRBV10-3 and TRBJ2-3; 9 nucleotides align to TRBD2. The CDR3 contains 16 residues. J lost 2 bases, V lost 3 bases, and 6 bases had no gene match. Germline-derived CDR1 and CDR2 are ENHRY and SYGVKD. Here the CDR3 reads CAISDLSGRPTDTQYF. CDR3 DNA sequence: TGTGCCATCAGTGACCTAAGCGGGAGGCCCACAGATACGCAGTATTTT.